This T cell receptor beta chain was recovered during a study of cytomegalovirus exposure and HLA in healthy donors. With 4 bases removed from V and 7 bases from J, the gap between germline ends came to 17 bases. The CDR3 has 15 residues. Germline loops: CDR1 SGDLS, CDR2 YYNGEE. In regard to this clone: Its antigen is currently unknown.

PCR used 60 Vbeta primers and 13 Jbeta primers. Only in-frame clones appear in the TCRdb table, and some are missing; sequencing was by immunoSEQ multiplex PCR. The table has around 67,000 clones, roughly two thirds seen once. The study's findings and limits: The study designated 150 or so TCR beta chains cytomegalovirus-associated. An analysis done earlier found most TCR beta V segments productive about 87% or about 30% of the time. Reports described diagnosis of cytomegalovirus status by the classifier as highly specific and sensitive. V segments that were indistinguishable, TRBV6-2 and TRBV6-3 among them, were omitted from analysis.

The receptor's source is a woman aged 45-65 years in good health and CMV-seronegative. The chain recombines TRBV9 with TRBJ1-4, with D maybe TRBD1 (5 bases). The specimen was PBMCs. CDR3 sequence (DNA): TGTGCCAGCAGCAGAGGGGAGGGTATGGCTGAAAAACTGTTTTTT. Its protein is CASSRGEGMAEKLFF.